The rows below give T cell receptor beta chains drawn from one sample of a study of blood T cell repertoires in COVID-19. Libraries were prepared by immunoSEQ multiplex PCR; TCRdb keeps only in-frame clonotypes and omits some of them. This sample has some 250,000 clones, with 82% found just once. The sequencing input was peripheral blood. The source of these receptors is a woman aged 18-30 years with acute or convalescent COVID-19. The CDR3 runs from the conserved cysteine through the conserved F or W. The order of the fields is CDR3 protein, CDR3 DNA, J gene, D gene, V gene, clone size, CDR3 length. A D gene is named only where the DNA matches it firmly. Size tells how often a clone was seen (once, few, many) or the class of an expanded clone, and some rows leave it out.

CASSLGQNYGYTF TGTGCCAGCAGCCTCGGACAGAACTATGGCTACACCTTC TRBJ1-2 NA TRBV12-3/TRBV12-4 NA 13
CASSLGRGQETQYF TGTGCCAGCAGCTTAGGCAGGGGCCAAGAGACCCAGTACTTC TRBJ2-5 NA TRBV7-2 NA 14
CASSRQVNQETQYF TGTGCCAGTAGTAGACAGGTTAACCAAGAGACCCAGTACTTC TRBJ2-5 NA TRBV19 NA 14
CASASLALRTGQETQYF TGCGCCAGCGCATCACTAGCGCTCCGAACCGGGCAAGAGACCCAGTACTTC TRBJ2-5 TRBD2 TRBV5-1 NA 17
CASSSPPGSRGYTF TGTGCCAGCAGTTCTCCCCCAGGTTCTCGGGGCTACACCTTC TRBJ1-2 NA TRBV6-2/TRBV6-3 NA 14
CASSSDLAQGAQAQYF TGTGCCAGTAGTTCCGACTTGGCCCAGGGGGCGCAAGCGCAGTATTTT TRBJ2-3 TRBD1 TRBV19 NA 16
CASSYSAGLAGGEQFF TGTGCCAGCAGTTACTCCGCGGGACTAGCGGGCGGTGAGCAGTTCTTC TRBJ2-1 TRBD2 TRBV6-5 NA 16
CATNAEAPQGASTDTQYF TGTGCCACCAATGCCGAAGCGCCACAGGGGGCTAGCACAGATACGCAGTATTTT TRBJ2-3 TRBD1 TRBV24-1 NA 18
CASSFLESGSSYEQYF TGTGCCAGCAGCTTTTTAGAAAGCGGATCCTCCTACGAGCAGTACTTC TRBJ2-7 NA TRBV7-9 NA 16
CSLPSGSYEYF TGCAGTCTTCCTAGCGGGAGTTACGAGTACTTC TRBJ2-7 TRBD2 TRBV20-1 few 11
CASSLDEGAFGYTF TGTGCCAGCAGCTTAGATGAGGGGGCGTTTGGCTACACCTTC TRBJ1-2 TRBD1 TRBV7-8 NA 14
CASSSTENYGYTF TGTGCCAGCAGTTCGACAGAGAACTATGGCTACACCTTC TRBJ1-2 NA TRBV27 NA 13
CASSGGGYSNQPQHF TGTGCCAGCTCAGGGGGGGGGTATAGCAATCAGCCCCAGCATTTT TRBJ1-5 NA TRBV18 NA 15
CAWYRAGTSYQETQYF TGTGCCTGGTATCGGGCGGGGACTAGCTACCAAGAGACCCAGTACTTC TRBJ2-5 TRBD2 TRBV30 NA 16
CASSYSGSTRNEQFF TGTGCCAGCAGTTATAGCGGGAGTACTCGCAATGAGCAGTTCTTC TRBJ2-1 TRBD2 TRBV6-5 once 15
CASSSVGQSNTIYF TGTGCCAGCAGTTCTGTGGGGCAGTCAAACACCATATATTTT TRBJ1-3 NA TRBV6-5 NA 14
CASSEVGQYYGYTF TGTGCCAGCAGTGAAGTGGGACAGTACTATGGCTACACCTTC TRBJ1-2 TRBD1 TRBV2 NA 14
CASIRDRDSPLHF TGTGCCAGCATCCGGGACAGAGACTCACCCCTCCACTTT TRBJ1-6 TRBD1 TRBV28 NA 13
CAALQGVRAGGDTGELFF TGTGCAGCCCTCCAGGGGGTGCGAGCGGGAGGAGACACCGGGGAGCTGTTTTTT TRBJ2-2 TRBD2 TRBV10-3 once 18
CAWSRGAGDTQYF TGTGCCTGGAGTCGGGGGGCGGGGGATACGCAGTATTTT TRBJ2-3 NA TRBV30 NA 13
CASSLDSDEQFF TGTGCCAGCAGCTTGGATAGCGATGAGCAGTTCTTC TRBJ2-1 NA TRBV5-8 few 12
CASSSNNQPQHF TGTGCCAGCAGTTCAAATAATCAGCCCCAGCATTTT TRBJ1-5 NA TRBV12-3/TRBV12-4 NA 12
CASSPLGAEAYNEQFF TGTGCCAGCAGCCCCCTGGGAGCGGAGGCCTACAATGAGCAGTTCTTC TRBJ2-1 NA TRBV5-5 NA 16
CASSIRGLAGVLGRNEQFF TGTGCCAGTAGTATTCGCGGACTAGCGGGAGTATTAGGTAGGAATGAGCAGTTCTTC TRBJ2-1 TRBD2 TRBV19 NA 19
CASSPGLGHSGNTIYF TGCGCCAGCAGCCCGGGTCTAGGCCACTCTGGAAACACCATATATTTT TRBJ1-3 NA TRBV4-1 NA 16
CASSLHGLAGDNEQFF TGTGCCAGCAGTCTACACGGACTAGCCGGTGACAATGAGCAGTTCTTC TRBJ2-1 TRBD2 TRBV6-4 NA 16
CASSYTPYNEQFF TGTGCCAGCAGCTACACACCTTACAATGAGCAGTTCTTC TRBJ2-1 NA TRBV7-2 NA 13
CASSPGMDTEAFF TGTGCCAGCTCACCAGGCATGGACACTGAAGCTTTCTTT TRBJ1-1 NA TRBV18 NA 13
CASSSTDRAINQPQHF TGTGCCAGCAGTTCGACCGACAGGGCGATCAATCAGCCCCAGCATTTT TRBJ1-5 TRBD1 TRBV28 few 16
CASSLHWDRPEITEAFF TGTGCCAGCAGCCTTCACTGGGACAGACCTGAAATTACTGAAGCTTTCTTT TRBJ1-1 TRBD1 TRBV11-2 NA 17
CASRTGTGPYEQYF TGTGCCAGCAGGACCGGGACAGGACCCTACGAGCAGTACTTC TRBJ2-7 TRBD1 TRBV28 NA 14
CSVNSGYEQYF TGCAGTGTTAATAGCGGCTACGAGCAGTACTTC TRBJ2-7 NA TRBV20-1 NA 11
CASSPGQYGYTF TGTGCCAGCAGCCCAGGACAGTATGGCTACACCTTC TRBJ1-2 NA TRBV7-9 NA 12
CASSQGLSPSTDTQYF TGTGCCAGCAGCCAAGGACTCAGCCCTAGCACAGATACGCAGTATTTT TRBJ2-3 NA TRBV14 NA 16
CASSPGQFTEAFF TGTGCCAGCAGTCCCGGACAGTTCACTGAAGCTTTCTTT TRBJ1-1 NA TRBV6-5 NA 13
CATSRTGAVDEQFF TGTGCCACCAGCAGGACAGGGGCAGTTGATGAGCAGTTCTTC TRBJ2-1 TRBD1 TRBV15 NA 14
CASSPRTGGRREVNYGYTF TGTGCCAGCAGTCCTCGGACAGGGGGACGCCGGGAGGTTAACTATGGCTACACCTTC TRBJ1-2 TRBD1 TRBV6-6 NA 19
CSVDSATNEKLFF TGCAGCGTTGATTCTGCAACTAATGAAAAACTGTTTTTT TRBJ1-4 NA TRBV29-1 NA 13
CASSQELWSPGLAGAGSYNEQFF TGTGCCAGCAGCCAAGAACTTTGGTCACCGGGACTAGCGGGAGCGGGGTCCTACAATGAGCAGTTCTTC TRBJ2-1 TRBD2 TRBV4-2 NA 23
CASSLSLGALEAFF TGTGCCAGCAGTTTGTCTCTGGGGGCCCTTGAAGCTTTCTTT TRBJ1-1 NA TRBV28 NA 14
CASTPPLAGGPRETQYF TGTGCCAGCACCCCGCCTCTAGCGGGAGGGCCTAGAGAGACCCAGTACTTC TRBJ2-5 TRBD2 TRBV6-2/TRBV6-3 NA 17
CASSPAGLAEKGEQFF TGTGCCAGCAGCCCCGCAGGACTAGCGGAAAAGGGTGAGCAGTTCTTC TRBJ2-1 TRBD2 TRBV11-2 NA 16
CASSPGGGDEQYF TGTGCCAGCAGCCCCGGTGGGGGGGACGAGCAGTACTTC TRBJ2-7 TRBD2 TRBV12-3/TRBV12-4 NA 13
CASSLQVSTIYF TGTGCCAGCAGTTTACAAGTTAGCACCATATATTTT TRBJ1-3 NA TRBV12-3/TRBV12-4 NA 12
CASIRDRGSEQYF TGTGCCAGCATCCGAGACAGGGGTTCCGAGCAGTACTTC TRBJ2-7 TRBD1 TRBV28 NA 13
CASSSVLADLSYEQYF TGTGCCAGCAGTTCGGTCCTAGCGGACTTATCCTACGAGCAGTACTTC TRBJ2-7 TRBD2 TRBV6-2/TRBV6-3 NA 16
CASRGDIRNTEAFF TGTGCCAGCAGGGGGGACATCAGGAACACTGAAGCTTTCTTT TRBJ1-1 NA TRBV6-5 NA 14
CASISVGGTDTQYF TGTGCCAGCATTTCCGTCGGAGGCACAGATACGCAGTATTTT TRBJ2-3 NA TRBV21-1 NA 14
CASSLGGDNEAFF TGTGCCAGCAGTTTAGGGGGGGACAATGAAGCTTTCTTT TRBJ1-1 NA TRBV28 NA 13
CASSLSGTSSQFF TGTGCCAGCAGTTTATCTGGGACTAGTAGTCAGTTCTTC TRBJ2-1 TRBD2 TRBV27 once 13
CASSEARESSYNEQFF TGTGCCAGCAGTGAGGCCCGGGAGAGCTCCTACAATGAGCAGTTCTTC TRBJ2-1 NA TRBV6-1 NA 16
CASSIQGGSVGRRAFF TGCGCCAGCAGCATACAGGGGGGGTCCGTAGGTCGTAGAGCTTTCTTT TRBJ1-1 TRBD1 TRBV5-1 once 16
CASSPSSSGSLSSIYEQFF TGTGCCAGCTCACCTTCCAGTTCGGGGAGCCTCTCTAGCATCTATGAGCAGTTCTTC TRBJ2-1 NA TRBV18 NA 19